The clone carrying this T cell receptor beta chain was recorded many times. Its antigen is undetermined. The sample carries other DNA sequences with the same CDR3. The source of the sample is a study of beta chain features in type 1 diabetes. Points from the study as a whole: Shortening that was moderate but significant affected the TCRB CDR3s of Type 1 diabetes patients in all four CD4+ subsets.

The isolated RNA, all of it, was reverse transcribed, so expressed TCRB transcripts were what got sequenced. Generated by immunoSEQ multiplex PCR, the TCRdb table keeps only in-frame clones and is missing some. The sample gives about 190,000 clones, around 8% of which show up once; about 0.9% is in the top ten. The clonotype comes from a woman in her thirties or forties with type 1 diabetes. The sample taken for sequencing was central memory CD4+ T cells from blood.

CDR3 DNA sequence: TGTGCCAGCAGCCCAGCGAGGTCAGAGACCCAGTACTTC. Amino acid sequence: CASSPARSETQYF. The J gene is TRBJ2-5, the V gene TRBV7-3; D not certain. The germline V gene has CDR1 SGHTA and CDR2 FQGTGA. The V gene lost 5 bases and the J gene lost 4 bases, with 11 bases spanning the gap. CDR3 length: 13 residues.